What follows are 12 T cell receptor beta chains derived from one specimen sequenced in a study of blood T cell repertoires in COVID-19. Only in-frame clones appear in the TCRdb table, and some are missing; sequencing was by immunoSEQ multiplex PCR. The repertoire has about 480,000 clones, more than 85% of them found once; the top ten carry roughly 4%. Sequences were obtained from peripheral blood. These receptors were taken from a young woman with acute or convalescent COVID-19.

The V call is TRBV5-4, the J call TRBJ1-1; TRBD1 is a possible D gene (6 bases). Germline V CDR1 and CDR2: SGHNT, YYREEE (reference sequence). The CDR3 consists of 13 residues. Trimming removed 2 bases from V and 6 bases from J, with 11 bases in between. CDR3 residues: CASSFDAGAEAFF. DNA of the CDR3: TGTGCCAGCAGCTTTGATGCAGGGGCTGAAGCTTTCTTT.

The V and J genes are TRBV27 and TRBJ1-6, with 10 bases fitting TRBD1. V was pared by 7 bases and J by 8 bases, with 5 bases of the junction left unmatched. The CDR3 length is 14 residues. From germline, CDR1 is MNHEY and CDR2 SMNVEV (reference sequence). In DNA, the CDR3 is TGTGCCAGCACCCCCGGGACAGGGGATTCACCCCTCCACTTT. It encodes CASTPGTGDSPLHF.

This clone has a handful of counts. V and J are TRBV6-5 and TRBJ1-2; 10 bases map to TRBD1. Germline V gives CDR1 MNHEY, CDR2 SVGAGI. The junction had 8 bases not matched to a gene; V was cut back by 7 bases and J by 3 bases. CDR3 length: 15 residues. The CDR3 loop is CASTPQTGGYYGYTF. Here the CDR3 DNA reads TGTGCCAGCACACCTCAGACAGGGGGCTACTATGGCTACACCTTC.

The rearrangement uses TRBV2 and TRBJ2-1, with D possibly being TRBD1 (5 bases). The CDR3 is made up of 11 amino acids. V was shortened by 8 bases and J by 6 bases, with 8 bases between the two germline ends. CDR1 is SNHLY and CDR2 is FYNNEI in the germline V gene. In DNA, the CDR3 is TGTGCCAGCGGCAGGGCCAATGAGCAGTTCTTC. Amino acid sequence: CASGRANEQFF.

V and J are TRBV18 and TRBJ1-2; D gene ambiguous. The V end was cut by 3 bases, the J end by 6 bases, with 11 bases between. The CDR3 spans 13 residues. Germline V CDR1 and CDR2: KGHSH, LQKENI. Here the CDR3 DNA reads TGTGCCAGCTCACCTAGCCGGGAGGATGGCTACACCTTC. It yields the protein CASSPSREDGYTF.

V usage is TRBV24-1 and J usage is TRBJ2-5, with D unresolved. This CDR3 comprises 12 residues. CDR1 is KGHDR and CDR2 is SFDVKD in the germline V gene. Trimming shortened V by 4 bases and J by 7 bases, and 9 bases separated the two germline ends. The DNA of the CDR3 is TGTGCCACCAGTGACCAGCCGGGGACCCAGTACTTC. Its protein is CATSDQPGTQYF.

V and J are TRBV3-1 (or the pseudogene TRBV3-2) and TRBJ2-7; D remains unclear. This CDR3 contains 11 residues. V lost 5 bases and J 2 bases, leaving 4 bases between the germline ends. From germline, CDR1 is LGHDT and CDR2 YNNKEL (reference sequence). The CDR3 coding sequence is TGTGCCAGCAGCAATACCTACGAGCAGTACTTC. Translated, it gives CASSNTYEQYF.

The CDR3 region has the DNA TGTGCCTGGAGTGTAGGGGCACGTAGTCAGTTCTTC. The encoded protein is CAWSVGARSQFF. J is TRBJ2-1 and V is TRBV30; a possible D gene is TRBD1 (5 bases). V was pared by 0 bases and J by 13 bases, with 13 bases between. From germline, CDR1 is GTSNPN and CDR2 SVGIG (reference sequence). This CDR3 contains 12 residues.

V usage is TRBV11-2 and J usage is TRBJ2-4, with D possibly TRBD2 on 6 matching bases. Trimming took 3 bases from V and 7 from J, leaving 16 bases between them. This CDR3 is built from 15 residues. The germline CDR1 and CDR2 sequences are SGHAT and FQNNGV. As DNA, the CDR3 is TGTGCCAGCAGCTTGAATGGCGGGACGCGCAACATTCAGTACTTC. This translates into CASSLNGGTRNIQYF.

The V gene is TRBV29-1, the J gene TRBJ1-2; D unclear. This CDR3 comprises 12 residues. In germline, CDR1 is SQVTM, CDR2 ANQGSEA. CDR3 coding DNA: TGCGGGTCGATGACATCTAACTATGGCTACACCTTC. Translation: CGSMTSNYGYTF.

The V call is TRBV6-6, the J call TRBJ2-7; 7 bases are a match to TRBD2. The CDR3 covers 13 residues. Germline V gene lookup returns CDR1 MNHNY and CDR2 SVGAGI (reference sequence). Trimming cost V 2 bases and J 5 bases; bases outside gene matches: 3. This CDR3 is CASSYGGGNEQYF. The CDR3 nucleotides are TGTGCCAGCAGTTACGGGGGGGGGAACGAGCAGTACTTC.

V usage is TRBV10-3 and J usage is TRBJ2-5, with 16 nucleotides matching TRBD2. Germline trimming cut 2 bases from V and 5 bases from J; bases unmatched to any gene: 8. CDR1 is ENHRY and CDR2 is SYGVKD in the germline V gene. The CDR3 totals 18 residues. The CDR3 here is CAISELGTSGGALETQYF. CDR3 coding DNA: TGTGCCATCAGTGAGCTAGGGACTAGCGGGGGGGCCTTGGAGACCCAGTACTTC.